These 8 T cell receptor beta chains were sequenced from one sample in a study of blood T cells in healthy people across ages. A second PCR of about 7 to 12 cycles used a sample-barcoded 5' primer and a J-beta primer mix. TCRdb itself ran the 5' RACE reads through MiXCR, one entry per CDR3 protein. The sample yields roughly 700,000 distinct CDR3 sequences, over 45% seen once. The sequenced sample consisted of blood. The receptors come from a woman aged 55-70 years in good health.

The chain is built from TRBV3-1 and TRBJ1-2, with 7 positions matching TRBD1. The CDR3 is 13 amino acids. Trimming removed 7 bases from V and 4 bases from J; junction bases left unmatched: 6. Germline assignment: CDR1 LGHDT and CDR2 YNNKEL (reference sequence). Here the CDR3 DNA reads TGTGCCAGCACCTCGGGACAGTCCTATGGCTACACCTTC. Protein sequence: CASTSGQSYGYTF.

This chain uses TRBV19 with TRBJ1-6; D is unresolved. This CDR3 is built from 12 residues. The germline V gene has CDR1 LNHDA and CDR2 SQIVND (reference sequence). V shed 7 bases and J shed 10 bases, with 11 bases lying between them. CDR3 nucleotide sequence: TGTGCCAGTAATCTGGAAGGATCACCCCTCCACTTT. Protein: CASNLEGSPLHF.

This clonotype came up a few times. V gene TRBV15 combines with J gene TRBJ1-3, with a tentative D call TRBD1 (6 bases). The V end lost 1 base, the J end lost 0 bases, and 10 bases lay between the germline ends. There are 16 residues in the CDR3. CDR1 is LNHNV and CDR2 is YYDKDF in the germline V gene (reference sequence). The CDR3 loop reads CATSRAGTLSGNTIYF. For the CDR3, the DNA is TGTGCCACCAGCAGAGCCGGGACACTCTCTGGAAACACCATATATTTT.

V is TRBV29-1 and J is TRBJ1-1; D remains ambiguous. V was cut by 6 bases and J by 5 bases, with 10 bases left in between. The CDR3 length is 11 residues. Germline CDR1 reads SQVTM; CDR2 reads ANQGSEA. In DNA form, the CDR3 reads TGCAGCGTCTTGGAGATAACTGAAGCTTTCTTT. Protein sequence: CSVLEITEAFF. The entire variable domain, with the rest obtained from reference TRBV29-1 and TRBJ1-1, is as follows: SAVISQKPSRDICQRGTSLTIQCQVDSQVTMMFWYRQQPGQSLTLIATANQGSEATYESGFVIDKFPISRPNLTFSTLTVSNMSPEDSSIYLCSVLEITEAFFGQGTRLTVV.

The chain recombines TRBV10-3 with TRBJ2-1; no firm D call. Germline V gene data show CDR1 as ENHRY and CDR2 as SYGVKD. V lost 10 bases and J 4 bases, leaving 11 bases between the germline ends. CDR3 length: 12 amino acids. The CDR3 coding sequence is TGTGCCACCGTGGACGGTTACAATGAGCAGTTCTTC. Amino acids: CATVDGYNEQFF.

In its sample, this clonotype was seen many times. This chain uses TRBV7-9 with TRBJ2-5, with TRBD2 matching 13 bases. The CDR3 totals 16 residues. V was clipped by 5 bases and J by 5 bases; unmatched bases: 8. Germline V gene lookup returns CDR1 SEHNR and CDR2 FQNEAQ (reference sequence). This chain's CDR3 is CASSLGTSGITETQYF. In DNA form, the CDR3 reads TGTGCCAGCAGCCTTGGGACTAGCGGGATCACGGAGACCCAGTACTTC.

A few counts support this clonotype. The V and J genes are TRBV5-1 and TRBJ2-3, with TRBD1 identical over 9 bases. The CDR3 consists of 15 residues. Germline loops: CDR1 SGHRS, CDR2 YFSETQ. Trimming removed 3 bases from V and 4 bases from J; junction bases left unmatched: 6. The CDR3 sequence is CASSSAGTGSDTQYF. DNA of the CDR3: TGCGCCAGCAGCTCGGCCGGGACAGGGTCAGATACGCAGTATTTT.

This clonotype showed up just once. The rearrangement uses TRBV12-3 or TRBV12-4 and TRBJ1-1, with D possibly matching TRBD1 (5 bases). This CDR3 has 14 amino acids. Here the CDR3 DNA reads TGTGCTACCTCGGACAAGGCCAGGAACACTGAAGCTTTCTTT. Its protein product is CATSDKARNTEAFF.